This T cell receptor beta chain is drawn from a study of shared clonotypes between healthy human individuals (TCRdb year 2020). Regarding the complete study: A couple of women and a few men aged 18 to 49 years were included in the cohort. For each donor, CD4 naive and CD4 memory were each given three plates, CD8 naive was given two plates, and CD8 memory was given one plate. To estimate repertoire size and how much clonotypes are shared between individuals, the study performed deep sequencing of blood TCR repertoires from a handful of healthy adults. To increase sequencing depth and limit assay-specific biases, TCR repertoire library preparation and sequencing were carried out by different laboratories using diverse techniques. Per donor, leukapheresis produced somewhere between about 0.9 and 10 billion PBMCs. General study outcomes and caveats: Because the study included a small number of donors, the genetic and exposure-history diversity represented was limited. Sampling was restricted to blood, and TCR repertoires in tissue are likely to differ from TCR repertoires in blood. Incomplete sequencing was indicated by rarefaction of sorted-subset datasets, despite the large sequencing depth. Pairwise subsampling indicated that sequencing depth was expected to affect the degree of clonotype sharing among donors. Naive subsets generally had larger estimated clonotype richness than memory subsets did. Clonotypes shared by all four sorted-subset donors showed higher generation probabilities than non-shared clonotypes. Across a few donors, around 5% of naive CD4, over 3% of naive CD8, approximately 2.5% of memory CD4, and around 0.4% of memory CD8 clonotypes were shared.

Worth noting for this clone: No antigen is known for it. No base-level quality is on record; no much larger clone is a single base apart.

Donors were healthy HIV-negative adults with no recently reported acute infections or vaccinations. Every donor was a Caucasian adult residing in Nashville, Tennessee, USA. CD8 memory samples were composed of magnetically selected CD45RO+ cells combined with CCR7-negative CD45RA+ effector memory (TemRA) cells. Blood was collected by leukapheresis, and PBMCs were isolated by Ficoll-Histopaque density gradient centrifugation and then cryopreserved in liquid nitrogen vapor phase. Analytical flow cytometry was used to check the purity and quantity of every magnetically sorted T cell population. From each sorted fraction, genomic DNA was isolated and quantified by UV absorbance on a Nanodrop 2000c. There are 18 amino acids in the CDR3, from cysteine to phenylalanine inclusive. Just the 54-base CDR3 DNA is kept, in frame starting at base 1. V is reduced by 1 base and J by 4 bases, leaving a spacing of 20 bases between them. The germline V gene sets CDR1 to MGHRA and CDR2 to YSYEKL.

Using the deep immunoSEQ assay, TCR CDR3 regions were amplified from genomic DNA by multiplex PCR. Extracted genomic DNA from each cell subset was spread evenly across all wells of several immunoSEQ 96-well plates, with each plate serving as a replicate. For sorted subsets, 150 to 200 ng genomic DNA, equal to approximately 30,000 T cell genomes, was loaded into each replicate PCR. Purified libraries were measured with a Qubit 3.0 fluorometer, size-checked on a Bioanalyzer 2100, and measured again with the KAPA Library Quantification kit. Every immunoSEQ 96-well plate was sequenced on a separate single-read 150-cycle Illumina NextSeq 550 flow cell. The study's processing was this. Because the immunoSEQ output included only junctional sequences and no quality scores, the filtering could not be the same as the filtering used for full-length reads. To assign V/J genes and CDR3, sequences were annotated using PyIR, a Python wrapper for IgBLAST v1.9, with IMGT germline references. Reads with weak V/J assignments (E-value above 1e-6), missing CDR3, stop codons, out-of-frame junctions, or ambiguous translated residues were removed. V3J clonotypes were defined by identical inferred V gene, J gene, and CDR3 amino acid sequence. Percentage overlap between repertoires was calculated by dividing the number of shared unique clonotypes by the size of the smaller repertoire. RTK rarefaction, the Chao1 estimator, and Recon v2.1 estimates of unobserved clonotypes were used to assess repertoire richness. Generation probabilities were computed with OLGA for all TCRbeta clonotypes obtained by the gDNA method from four donors. What TCRdb holds here is the immuneACCESS table cut down to in-frame rearrangements. Part of the clones is not present; checked against another copy, under half of the missing clones reflect an unresolved V gene, and the others are unexplained. V, J and clone size are taken as reported in that table, and D and trimming were inferred from the DNA itself. Here the sample has approximately 400,000 clones; 95% to 97% occur a single time. The ten largest clones add up to 0.25% to 0.35% of the sample.

The chain joins TRBV4-1 to TRBJ1-5, with the D gene call left open. The clonotype comes from a man aged 30 to 39 in good health. Material for sequencing was memory CD8+ T cells sorted from blood. The cell subset or site label for this specimen denotes: CD45RO+ cells pooled with CCR7-negative TemRA cells. The CDR3 corresponds to CASSQGIPTLWRNQPQHF. DNA sequence: TGCGCCAGCAGCCAAGGTATCCCCACCCTATGGAGGAATCAGCCCCAGCATTTT.